These 31 T cell receptor beta chains originate from one sample sequenced in a study of blood T cell repertoires in COVID-19. Profiled with immunoSEQ multiplex PCR; TCRdb holds only in-frame clones, not every one. The sample has approximately 250,000 clones; roughly 80% are singletons. The sequencing sample was made of peripheral blood. Receptors were obtained from a woman aged 50 to 65 with acute or convalescent COVID-19.

The chain joins TRBV9 to TRBJ1-4; D perhaps matches TRBD1 (5 bases). Per germline, CDR1 SGDLS and CDR2 YYNGEE. CDR3 length: 14 amino acids. The V end was cut by 1 base, the J end by 2 bases, with 6 bases between. The CDR3 region has the DNA TGTGCCAGCAGCGTATCAGGGACTAATGAAAAACTGTTTTTT. Translating it yields CASSVSGTNEKLFF.

There are a few counts of this clone. The rearrangement joins TRBV21-1 to TRBJ1-4; the tabulated D call, TRBD1, remains unverified against the DNA. TRBV21-1 is labeled a pseudogene. The CDR3 has 14 amino acids. CDR3 region: CASSKGTVNEKLFF. CDR3 bases: TGTGCCAGCAGCAAAGGGACAGTTAATGAAAAACTGTTTTTT.

CDR3 in amino acids: CASNPGLAQPQHF. The CDR3 coding sequence is TGTGCCAGTAATCCAGGTTTGGCTCAGCCCCAGCATTTT. The chain joins TRBV19 to TRBJ1-5; D is unresolved. The CDR3 runs to 13 residues. V lost 7 bases to trimming and J lost 6 bases, with 13 bases between them. Germline V CDR1 and CDR2: LNHDA, SQIVND (reference sequence).

The CDR3 coding sequence is TGTGCCAGCAGTTTCGACTGGCGGAGCTATGGCTACACCTTC. Protein sequence: CASSFDWRSYGYTF. The rearrangement links TRBV7-2 to TRBJ1-2; no reliable D call. This CDR3 is built from 14 residues. Looked up from germline, CDR1 is SGHTA and CDR2 is FQGNSA. The V end lost 6 bases, the J end lost 4 bases, and 15 bases lay between the germline ends.

The chain combines TRBV15 with TRBJ2-7; a possible D gene is TRBD2 (6 bases). The CDR3 is 15 amino acids. The germline V gene encodes CDR1 LNHNV and CDR2 YYDKDF (reference sequence). The germline V and J ends were trimmed by 5 bases and 0 bases, with 14 bases remaining between them. The CDR3 DNA follows: TGTGCCACCAGCGCCCGTAGCGGTTCCTCCTACGAGCAGTACTTC. It codes for CATSARSGSSYEQYF.

This clone has a handful of counts. The rearrangement uses TRBV28 and TRBJ2-5; 7 bases match TRBD2. V lost 4 bases and J lost 4; bases outside the gene matches: 9. Germline loops: CDR1 MDHEN, CDR2 SYDVKM. The CDR3 consists of 15 residues. The CDR3, as DNA: TGTGCCAGCAGTTACGGACGGGGGGAGTCAGAGACCCAGTACTTC. Translation gives CASSYGRGESETQYF.

The chain has TRBV4-1 and TRBJ2-5, with D possibly matching TRBD1 (5 bases). CDR1 is MGHRA and CDR2 is YSYEKL in the germline V gene. V dropped 4 bases and J dropped 3 bases, with 12 bases sitting between them. The CDR3 contains 14 residues. The CDR3 is CASSPTAREETQYF. The CDR3 nucleotides are TGCGCCAGCAGCCCGACGGCCAGGGAAGAGACCCAGTACTTC.

The rearrangement links TRBV3-1 (or the pseudogene TRBV3-2) to TRBJ2-5; possibly TRBD2 for D (6 bases). The CDR3 sequence is 13 residues long. Germline assignment: CDR1 LGHDT and CDR2 YNNKEL (reference sequence). Between the trimmed V and J ends, which lost 2 bases and 5 bases, there was a span of 9 bases. CDR3 nucleotides: TGTGCCAGCAGCCAAACCCGGGGGGAGACCCAGTACTTC. Translation: CASSQTRGETQYF.

CDR3 region: CASTPPPGQDLGEQFF. The CDR3 DNA reads as TGTGCCAGCACCCCCCCGCCGGGACAGGATTTAGGTGAGCAGTTCTTC. This chain uses TRBV28 with TRBJ2-1; 8 nucleotides line up with TRBD1. Germline lookup yields CDR1 MDHEN and CDR2 SYDVKM. The CDR3 has 16 amino acids. V trimming: 7 bases; J trimming: 9 bases; junction bases outside the gene matches: 17.

V usage is TRBV18 and J usage is TRBJ2-5, with 7 bases identical to TRBD2. Unmatched junction bases numbered 4, after V lost 6 bases and J lost 3 bases. Germline assignment: CDR1 KGHSH and CDR2 LQKENI. CDR3 length: 13 residues. The CDR3 DNA follows: TGTGCCAGCTCGCGCGCGGGAGAAGAGACCCAGTACTTC. It yields the protein CASSRAGEETQYF.

This clone was observed a single time. The V call is TRBV5-5, the J call TRBJ1-4; 7 nucleotides match TRBD1. V lost 5 bases and J lost 7; bases outside the gene matches: 8. Germline V CDR1 and CDR2: SGHKS, YYEKEE (reference sequence). CDR3 length equals 14 residues. The CDR3 is CASSSGTAGEKLFF. CDR3 DNA sequence: TGTGCCAGCAGTTCCGGGACAGCCGGTGAAAAACTGTTTTTT.

Points on this clone: Other nucleotide sequences in the sample specify the same CDR3. This rearrangement joins TRBV18 to TRBJ1-1; the match to TRBD1 covers 7 bases. V was pared by 6 bases and J by 3 bases, with 7 bases of the junction left unmatched. The CDR3 has 14 amino acids. Germline V gives CDR1 KGHSH, CDR2 LQKENI. This chain's CDR3 is CASSPRQGDTEAFF. CDR3 sequence (DNA): TGTGCCAGCTCCCCCCGACAGGGAGACACTGAAGCTTTCTTT.

DNA of the CDR3: TGTGCCAGCAGCCAACTGGACAGGCAAGAGACCCAGTACTTC. Translated, it gives CASSQLDRQETQYF. The chain uses TRBV14 and TRBJ2-5, with 7 positions matching TRBD1. The CDR3 has 14 residues. From germline, CDR1 is SGHDN and CDR2 FVKESK. The ends lost 2 bases at V and 2 bases at J; junction bases unmatched: 2.

The chain joins TRBV7-2 to TRBJ1-6; D might be TRBD1 (5 bases). CDR3 length: 15 amino acids. Trimming took 5 bases from V and 0 from J, leaving 8 bases between them. CDR1 and CDR2 (germline): SGHTA, FQGNSA. CDR3 in amino acids: CASSGGGSYNSPLHF. CDR3 coding DNA: TGTGCCAGCAGCGGGGGAGGCTCCTATAATTCACCCCTCCACTTT.

The V call is TRBV5-8, the J call TRBJ2-7, with TRBD2 matching over 7 bases. Germline CDR1 reads SGHTS; CDR2 reads YDEGEE. The CDR3 spans 12 residues. V dropped 7 bases and J dropped 4; count of bases not matched to a gene: 5. Here the CDR3 DNA reads TGTGCCAGCGGGAGGGCGCTTTACGAGCAGTACTTC. Protein sequence: CASGRALYEQYF.

The rearrangement uses TRBV24-1 and TRBJ2-1, with 7 nucleotides matching TRBD2. Looked up from germline, CDR1 is KGHDR and CDR2 is SFDVKD. The CDR3 has 16 amino acids. The trim removed 4 bases at V and 1 base at J, leaving 6 bases unmatched. The CDR3 DNA is TGTGCCACCAGTGAACGGGGGGAATGGTCCTACAATGAGCAGTTCTTC. Its protein product is CATSERGEWSYNEQFF.

The chain joins TRBV28 to TRBJ2-3, with D tentatively TRBD1 (7 bases). The CDR3 runs 14 residues. Trimming cost V 5 bases and J 6 bases, with 15 bases left between them. Germline V gives CDR1 MDHEN, CDR2 SYDVKM. DNA for the CDR3: TGTGCCAGCAGTCTGACAGGGACTCGGGATACGCAGTATTTT. It is translated as CASSLTGTRDTQYF.

A single count supports this clone. The chain recombines TRBV29-1 with TRBJ2-3; TRBD2 matches at 12 bases. CDR3 length equals 13 residues. Germline values: CDR1 SQVTM, CDR2 ANQGSEA. V was clipped by 6 bases and J by 5 bases; unmatched bases: 3. The CDR3 is CSVLTSGGDTQYF. The CDR3, as DNA: TGCAGCGTCTTGACTAGCGGGGGAGATACGCAGTATTTT.

This chain uses TRBV7-6 with TRBJ2-7; 9 bases align to TRBD2. V shed 2 bases and J 2 bases; nucleotides not matched to a gene: 4. There are 15 residues in the CDR3. Germline assignment: CDR1 SGHVS and CDR2 FNYEAQ. The CDR3 loop is CASSLRLADTYEQYF. CDR3 sequence (DNA): TGTGCCAGCAGCTTAAGACTAGCGGACACCTACGAGCAGTACTTC.

The chain combines TRBV9 with TRBJ1-1; D remains ambiguous. Looked up from germline, CDR1 is SGDLS and CDR2 is YYNGEE. V lost 0 bases, J lost 0 bases, and 12 bases lay in between. This CDR3 spans 16 amino acids. Here the CDR3 reads CASSVALGLMNTEAFF. The CDR3 DNA is TGTGCCAGCAGCGTAGCGCTAGGCTTAATGAACACTGAAGCTTTCTTT.

The chain is built from TRBV18 and TRBJ1-1; TRBD1 agrees at 9 bases. V lost 3 bases and J lost 3; bases outside the gene matches: 5. The CDR3 length is 15 residues. CDR1 and CDR2 from the germline V gene are KGHSH and LQKENI. CDR3 residues: CASSPRDRAYTEAFF. In DNA, the CDR3 is TGTGCCAGCTCACCCCGGGACAGGGCGTACACTGAAGCTTTCTTT.

This chain connects TRBV5-5 to TRBJ1-2, with D perhaps TRBD1 (6 bases). Germline V gene data show CDR1 as SGHKS and CDR2 as YYEKEE (reference sequence). Trimming stripped 2 bases from V and 1 base from J, with 15 bases between. This CDR3 region has 16 residues. This CDR3 reads CASSFVGSGVNYGYTF. The CDR3, as DNA: TGTGCCAGCAGCTTTGTAGGATCAGGGGTTAACTATGGCTACACCTTC.

About this clone: At one end, the junction sequence differs from germline, possibly due to a read error. This CDR3 is CASSTGTTDSYKQYF. In DNA form, the CDR3 reads TGTGCCAGCAGTACCGGGACAACGGACTCCTACAAGCAGTACTTC. The V call is TRBV6-2 or TRBV6-3, the J call TRBJ2-7; perhaps TRBD1 as D (6 bases). This CDR3 has 15 residues. Germline loops: CDR1 MNHEY, CDR2 SVGEGT.

This clone was detected only once. CDR3 loop: CASSPPRTGAPYNYGYTF. In nucleotides, the CDR3 is TGTGCCAGCAGCCCCCCCCGGACAGGGGCCCCCTATAACTATGGCTACACCTTC. The chain uses TRBV3-1 (or the pseudogene TRBV3-2) and TRBJ1-2; 9 bases align to TRBD1. With V trimmed by 4 bases and J by 1 base, 13 bases remained unmatched. This CDR3 spans 18 amino acids. Germline values: CDR1 LGHDT, CDR2 YNNKEL (reference sequence).

The rearrangement uses TRBV6-5 and TRBJ2-7, with D tentatively TRBD2 (5 bases). The germline V gene has CDR1 MNHEY and CDR2 SVGAGI. Trimming left V 11 bases short and J 6 bases short, with 23 bases between. The CDR3 runs 14 residues. This CDR3 reads CAVLRGTGSGEQYF. In DNA form, the CDR3 reads TGTGCCGTCCTCCGGGGTACGGGATCTGGCGAGCAGTACTTC.

This clone appeared a few times. This chain uses TRBV30 with TRBJ2-5; D gene ambiguous. Germline V gene lookup returns CDR1 GTSNPN and CDR2 SVGIG (reference sequence). V was cut by 0 bases and J by 5 bases, with 10 bases left in between. CDR3 length: 13 amino acids. The CDR3: CAWSVGVWETQYF. The DNA for the CDR3 is TGTGCCTGGAGTGTAGGAGTGTGGGAGACCCAGTACTTC.

This clone was counted between two and nine times. The genes are TRBV4-3 and TRBJ1-1; D is unclear. The CDR3 loop spans 14 amino acids. Germline V gives CDR1 LGHNA, CDR2 YSLEER. Trimming cost V 0 bases and J 4 bases, with 9 bases left between them. The chain's CDR3 is CASSQDWGGTEAFF. DNA of the CDR3: TGCGCCAGCAGCCAAGATTGGGGAGGCACTGAAGCTTTCTTT.

This rearrangement joins TRBV19 to TRBJ2-7, with 9 nucleotides matching TRBD2. V shed 8 bases, J shed 6 bases, and the junction held 23 bases outside the gene matches. The CDR3 is 18 residues long. Germline CDR1 and CDR2: LNHDA and SQIVND (reference sequence). The CDR3 here is CASDWGGRAAPSRPEQYF. Written as DNA, the CDR3 is TGTGCCAGTGACTGGGGCGGGAGGGCCGCTCCGTCTCGCCCCGAGCAGTACTTC.

The chain joins TRBV19 to TRBJ2-7, with 10 bases aligning to TRBD2. The CDR3 covers 15 residues. V lost 4 bases, J lost 4 bases, and 7 bases stayed unmatched. The germline CDR1 and CDR2 sequences are LNHDA and SQIVND (reference sequence). The CDR3 spells CASSTRTSGYYEQYF. For the CDR3, the DNA is TGTGCCAGTAGTACCCGGACTAGCGGTTATTACGAGCAGTACTTC.

DNA for the CDR3: TGTGCCAGTAGAAAACAGGAAAGCACAGATACGCAGTATTTT. It specifies CASRKQESTDTQYF. The J gene is TRBJ2-3, the V gene TRBV19, with TRBD1 as a possible D gene (5 bases). This CDR3 has 14 residues. Germline values: CDR1 LNHDA, CDR2 SQIVND (reference sequence). The ends were cut back, 6 bases at V and 0 bases at J, with 10 bases in the middle.

This clone was seen a handful of times. The rearrangement joins TRBV19 to TRBJ1-2; 9 bases align to TRBD1. The V gene end was trimmed by 2 bases and the J gene end by 4 bases; junction bases not matched to a gene: 11. The V gene's germline CDR1 is LNHDA and CDR2 SQIVND (reference sequence). CDR3 length: 17 residues. The CDR3 region is CASSIYGTGGAAYGYTF. The CDR3, as DNA: TGTGCCAGTAGTATATACGGAACAGGGGGCGCGGCCTATGGCTACACCTTC.